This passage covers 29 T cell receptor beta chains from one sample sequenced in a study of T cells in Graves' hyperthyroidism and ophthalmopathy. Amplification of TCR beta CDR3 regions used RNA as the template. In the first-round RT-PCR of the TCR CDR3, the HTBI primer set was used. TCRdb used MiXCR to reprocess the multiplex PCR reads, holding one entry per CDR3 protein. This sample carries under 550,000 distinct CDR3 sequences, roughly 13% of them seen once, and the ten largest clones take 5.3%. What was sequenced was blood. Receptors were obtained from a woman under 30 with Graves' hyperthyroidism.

CDR3 loop: CASSLFMDGENIQYF. In DNA, the CDR3 is TGTGCCAGCAGTTTATTCATGGATGGAGAAAACATTCAGTACTTC. The V gene is TRBV12-3 or TRBV12-4, the J gene TRBJ2-4; D call uncertain. V shed 2 bases and J shed 5 bases, with 13 bases lying between them. This CDR3 has 15 residues.

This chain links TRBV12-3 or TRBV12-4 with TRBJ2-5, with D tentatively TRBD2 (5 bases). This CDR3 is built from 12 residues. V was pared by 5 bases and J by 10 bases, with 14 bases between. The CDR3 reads CASSLKRDDQYF. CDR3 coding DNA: TGTGCCAGCAGTCTCAAGAGGGATGACCAGTACTTC.

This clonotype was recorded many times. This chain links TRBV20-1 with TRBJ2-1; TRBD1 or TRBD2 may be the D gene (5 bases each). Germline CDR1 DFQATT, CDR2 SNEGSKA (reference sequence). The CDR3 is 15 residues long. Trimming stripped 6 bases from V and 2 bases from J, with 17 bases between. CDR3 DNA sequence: TGCAGTGCGCCTTCGGGACCGAACCCCTACAATGAGCAGTTCTTC. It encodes CSAPSGPNPYNEQFF.

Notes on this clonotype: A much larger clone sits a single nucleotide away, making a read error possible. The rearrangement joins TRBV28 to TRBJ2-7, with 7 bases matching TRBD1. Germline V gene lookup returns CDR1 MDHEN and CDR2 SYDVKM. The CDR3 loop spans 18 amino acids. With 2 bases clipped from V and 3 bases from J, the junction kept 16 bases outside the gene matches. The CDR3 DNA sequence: TGTGCCAGCAGTTTAACCCACTCAAGACAGGGCGCATACTACGAGCAGTACTTC. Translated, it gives CASSLTHSRQGAYYEQYF.

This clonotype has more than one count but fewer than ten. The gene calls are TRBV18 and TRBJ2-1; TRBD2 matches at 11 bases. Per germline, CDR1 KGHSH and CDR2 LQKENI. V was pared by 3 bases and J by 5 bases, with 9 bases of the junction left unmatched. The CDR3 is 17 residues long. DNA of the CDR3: TGTGCCAGCTCACCCGCTCTAGCGGGAGGAGGAGACAATGAGCAGTTCTTC. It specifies CASSPALAGGGDNEQFF.

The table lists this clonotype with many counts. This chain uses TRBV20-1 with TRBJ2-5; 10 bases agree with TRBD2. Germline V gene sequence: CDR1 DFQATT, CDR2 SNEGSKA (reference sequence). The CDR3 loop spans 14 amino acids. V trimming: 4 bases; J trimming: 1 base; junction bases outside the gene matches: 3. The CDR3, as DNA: TGCAGTGCTACTAGCGGGAGTATCCAAGAGACCCAGTACTTC. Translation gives CSATSGSIQETQYF.

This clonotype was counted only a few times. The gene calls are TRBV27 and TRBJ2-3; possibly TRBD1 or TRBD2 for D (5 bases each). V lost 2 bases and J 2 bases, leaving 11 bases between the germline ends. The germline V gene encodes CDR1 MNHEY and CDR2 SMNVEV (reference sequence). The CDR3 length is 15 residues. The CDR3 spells CASSLLGGVTDTQYF. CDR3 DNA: TGTGCCAGCAGTTTACTTGGGGGAGTCACAGATACGCAGTATTTT.

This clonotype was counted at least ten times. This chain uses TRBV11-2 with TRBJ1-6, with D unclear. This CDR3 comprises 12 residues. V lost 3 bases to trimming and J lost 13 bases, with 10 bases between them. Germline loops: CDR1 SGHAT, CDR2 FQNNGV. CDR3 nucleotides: TGTGCCAGCAGCTTTTTGGGCACCCCCCTCCACTTT. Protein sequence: CASSFLGTPLHF.

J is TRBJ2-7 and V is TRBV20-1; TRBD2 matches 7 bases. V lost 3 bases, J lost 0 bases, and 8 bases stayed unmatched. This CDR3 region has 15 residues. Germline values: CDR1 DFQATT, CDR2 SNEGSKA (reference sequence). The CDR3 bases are TGCAGTGCTAGGCTTAGTGGGAGGGCCTCCTACGAGCAGTACTTC. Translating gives CSARLSGRASYEQYF.

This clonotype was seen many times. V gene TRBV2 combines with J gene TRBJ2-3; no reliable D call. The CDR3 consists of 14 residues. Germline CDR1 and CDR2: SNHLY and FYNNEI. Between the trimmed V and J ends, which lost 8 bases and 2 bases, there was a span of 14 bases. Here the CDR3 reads CASPTGRDTDTQYF. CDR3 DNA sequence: TGTGCCAGCCCGACTGGTAGGGACACAGATACGCAGTATTTT.

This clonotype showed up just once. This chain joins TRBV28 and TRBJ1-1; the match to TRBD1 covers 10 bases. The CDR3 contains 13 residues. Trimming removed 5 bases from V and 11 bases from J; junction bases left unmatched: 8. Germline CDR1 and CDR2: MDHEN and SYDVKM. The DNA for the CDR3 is TGTGCCAGCAGTCTTCGACAGGGGGCGCGGGCTTTCTTT. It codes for CASSLRQGARAFF.

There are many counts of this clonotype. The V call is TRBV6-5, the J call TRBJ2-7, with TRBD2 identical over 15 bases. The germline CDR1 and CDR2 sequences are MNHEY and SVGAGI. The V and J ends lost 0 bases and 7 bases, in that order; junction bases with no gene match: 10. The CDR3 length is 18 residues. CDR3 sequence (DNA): TGTGCCAGCAGTTACTCGGCCGGGACTAGCGGGAGGAGTGGAGAGCAGTACTTC. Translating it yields CASSYSAGTSGRSGEQYF.

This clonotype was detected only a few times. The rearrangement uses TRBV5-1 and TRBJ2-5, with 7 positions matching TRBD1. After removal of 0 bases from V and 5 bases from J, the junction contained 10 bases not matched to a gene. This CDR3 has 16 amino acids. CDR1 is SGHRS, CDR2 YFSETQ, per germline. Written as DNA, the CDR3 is TGCGCCAGCAGCTTGGCCGATAGGGGGCGGAGGGAGACCCAGTACTTC. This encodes CASSLADRGRRETQYF. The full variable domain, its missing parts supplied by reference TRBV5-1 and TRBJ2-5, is KAGVTQTPRYLIKTRGQQVTLSCSPISGHRSVSWYQQTPGQGLQFLFEYFSETQRNKGNFPGRFSGRQFSNSRSEMNVSTLELGDSALYLCASSLADRGRRETQYFGPGTRLLVL.

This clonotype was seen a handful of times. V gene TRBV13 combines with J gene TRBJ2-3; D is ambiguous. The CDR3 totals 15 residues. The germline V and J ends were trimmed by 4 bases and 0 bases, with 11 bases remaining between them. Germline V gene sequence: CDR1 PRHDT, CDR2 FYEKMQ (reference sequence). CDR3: CASSSSEVSTDTQYF. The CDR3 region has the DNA TGTGCCAGCAGCTCGAGCGAAGTGAGCACAGATACGCAGTATTTT.

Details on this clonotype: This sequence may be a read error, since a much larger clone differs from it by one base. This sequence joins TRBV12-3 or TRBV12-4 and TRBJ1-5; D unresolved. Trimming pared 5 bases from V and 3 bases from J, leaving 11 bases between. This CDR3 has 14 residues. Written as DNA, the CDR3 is TGTGCCAGCAGTCCAAGACTGACCAATCAGCCCCAGCATTTT. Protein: CASSPRLTNQPQHF.

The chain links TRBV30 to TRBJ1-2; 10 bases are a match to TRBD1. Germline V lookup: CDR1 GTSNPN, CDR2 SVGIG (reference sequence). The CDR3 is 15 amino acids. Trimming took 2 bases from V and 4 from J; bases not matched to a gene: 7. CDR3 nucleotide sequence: TGTGCCTGGAGTACCCCCGGGACAGGGGCCTATGGCTACACCTTC. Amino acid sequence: CAWSTPGTGAYGYTF.

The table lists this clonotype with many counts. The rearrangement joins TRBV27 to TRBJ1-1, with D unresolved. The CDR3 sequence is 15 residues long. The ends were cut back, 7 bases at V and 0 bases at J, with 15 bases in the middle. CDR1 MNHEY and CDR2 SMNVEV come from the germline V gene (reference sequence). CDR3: CASTLRGPLNTEAFF. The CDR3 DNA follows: TGTGCCAGCACTCTTCGCGGGCCGCTGAACACTGAAGCTTTCTTT.

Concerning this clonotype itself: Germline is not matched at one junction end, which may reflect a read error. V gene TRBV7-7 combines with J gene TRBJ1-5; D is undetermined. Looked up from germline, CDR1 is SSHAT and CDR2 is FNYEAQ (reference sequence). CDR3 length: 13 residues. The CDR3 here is CASSASTNQPQHF. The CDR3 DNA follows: TGTGCTAGCAGCGCCTCTACCAATCAGCCCCAGCATTTT.

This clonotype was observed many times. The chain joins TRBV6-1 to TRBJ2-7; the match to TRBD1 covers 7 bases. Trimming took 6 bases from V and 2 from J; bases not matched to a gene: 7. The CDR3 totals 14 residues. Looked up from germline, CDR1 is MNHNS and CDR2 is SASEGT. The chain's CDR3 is CASRTGTATYEQYF. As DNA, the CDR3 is TGTGCCAGCAGAACCGGGACAGCGACCTACGAGCAGTACTTC.

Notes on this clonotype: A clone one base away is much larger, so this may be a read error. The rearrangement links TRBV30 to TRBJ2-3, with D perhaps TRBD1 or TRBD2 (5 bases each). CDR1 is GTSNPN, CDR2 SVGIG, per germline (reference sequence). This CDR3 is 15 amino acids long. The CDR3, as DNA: TGTGCCTGGAGTTTAGGGACGCGACGTACAGATACGCAGTGTTTT. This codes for CAWSLGTRRTDTQCF.

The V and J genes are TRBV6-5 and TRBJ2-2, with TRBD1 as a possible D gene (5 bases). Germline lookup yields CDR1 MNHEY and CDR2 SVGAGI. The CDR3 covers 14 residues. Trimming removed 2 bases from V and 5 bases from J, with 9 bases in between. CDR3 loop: CASSYRQITGELFF. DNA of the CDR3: TGTGCCAGCAGTTACAGACAGATTACCGGGGAGCTGTTTTTT.

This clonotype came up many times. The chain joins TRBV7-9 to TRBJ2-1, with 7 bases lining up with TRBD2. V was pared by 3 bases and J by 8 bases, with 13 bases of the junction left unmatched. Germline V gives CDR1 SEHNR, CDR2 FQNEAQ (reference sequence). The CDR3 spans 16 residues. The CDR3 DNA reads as TGTGCCAGCAGCTTTGTCCCCGGACTAGGTATCGATGAGCAGTTCTTC. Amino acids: CASSFVPGLGIDEQFF.

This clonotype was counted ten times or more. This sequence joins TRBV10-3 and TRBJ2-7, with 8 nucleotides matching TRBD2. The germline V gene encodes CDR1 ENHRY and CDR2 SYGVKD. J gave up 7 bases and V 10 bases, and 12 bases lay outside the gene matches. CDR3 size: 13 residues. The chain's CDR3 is CATQGAGVSEQYF. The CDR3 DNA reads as TGTGCCACCCAGGGAGCGGGAGTGTCTGAGCAGTACTTC.

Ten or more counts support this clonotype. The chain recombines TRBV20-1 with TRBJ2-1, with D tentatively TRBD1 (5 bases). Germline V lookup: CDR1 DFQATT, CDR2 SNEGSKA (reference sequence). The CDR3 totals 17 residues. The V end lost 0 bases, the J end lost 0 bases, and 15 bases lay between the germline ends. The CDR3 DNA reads TGCAGTGCTAGAGATCTCCGTGGGGCGAGCTCCTACAATGAGCAGTTCTTC. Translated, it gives CSARDLRGASSYNEQFF.

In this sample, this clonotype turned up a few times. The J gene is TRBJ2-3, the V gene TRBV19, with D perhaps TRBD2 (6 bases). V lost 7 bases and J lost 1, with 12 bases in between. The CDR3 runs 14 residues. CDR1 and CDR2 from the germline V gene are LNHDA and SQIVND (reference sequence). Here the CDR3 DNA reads TGTGCCAGTAAGCTGGAGGGTCGCACAGATACGCAGTATTTT. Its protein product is CASKLEGRTDTQYF.

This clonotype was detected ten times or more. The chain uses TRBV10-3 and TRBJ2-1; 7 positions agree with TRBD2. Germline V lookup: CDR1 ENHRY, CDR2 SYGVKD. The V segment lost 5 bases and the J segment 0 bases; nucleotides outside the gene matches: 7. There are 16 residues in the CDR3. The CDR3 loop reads CAISLLASSSYNEQFF. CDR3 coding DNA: TGTGCCATCAGTTTACTAGCGAGCAGCTCCTACAATGAGCAGTTCTTC.

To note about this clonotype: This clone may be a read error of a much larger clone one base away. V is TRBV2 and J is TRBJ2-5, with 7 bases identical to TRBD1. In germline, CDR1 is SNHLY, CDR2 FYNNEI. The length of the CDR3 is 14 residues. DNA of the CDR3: TGTACCAACCAGGTCGACAGGGCAGGGGAGACCCAGTACTTC. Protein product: CTNQVDRAGETQYF.

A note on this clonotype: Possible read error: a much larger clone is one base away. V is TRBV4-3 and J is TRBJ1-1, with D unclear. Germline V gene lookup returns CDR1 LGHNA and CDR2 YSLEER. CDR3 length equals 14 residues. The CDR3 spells CASSQDLTNAEAFF. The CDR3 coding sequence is TGCGCCAGCAGCCAAGATCTTACGAACGCTGAAGCTTTCTTT.

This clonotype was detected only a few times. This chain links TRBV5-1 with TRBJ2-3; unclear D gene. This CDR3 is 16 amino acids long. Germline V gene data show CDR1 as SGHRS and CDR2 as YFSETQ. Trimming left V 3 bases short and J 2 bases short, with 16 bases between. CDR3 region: CASSSTENKVTDTQYF. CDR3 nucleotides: TGCGCCAGCAGCTCGACCGAGAACAAAGTCACAGATACGCAGTATTTT.